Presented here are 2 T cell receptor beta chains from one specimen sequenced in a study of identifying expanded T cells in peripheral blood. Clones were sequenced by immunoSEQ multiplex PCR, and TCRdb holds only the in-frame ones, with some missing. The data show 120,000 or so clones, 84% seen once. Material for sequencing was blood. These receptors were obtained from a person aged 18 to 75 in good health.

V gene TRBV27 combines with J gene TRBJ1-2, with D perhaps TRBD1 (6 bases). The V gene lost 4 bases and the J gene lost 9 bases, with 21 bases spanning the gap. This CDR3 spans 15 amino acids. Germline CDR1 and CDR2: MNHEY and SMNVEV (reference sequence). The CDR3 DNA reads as TGTGCCAGCAGTTCTGTTCTTAGGGACACTACTAGCTACACCTTC. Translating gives CASSSVLRDTTSYTF.

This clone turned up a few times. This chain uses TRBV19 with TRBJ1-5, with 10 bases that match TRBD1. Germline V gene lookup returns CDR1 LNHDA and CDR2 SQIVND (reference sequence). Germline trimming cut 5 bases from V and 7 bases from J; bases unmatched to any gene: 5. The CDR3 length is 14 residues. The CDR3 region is CASSWGTGVQPQHF. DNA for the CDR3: TGTGCCAGTAGTTGGGGGACAGGGGTCCAGCCCCAGCATTTT.